Below are 3 T cell receptor beta chains sequenced from a single sample in a study of technical replicates of blood from a few donors (dated by TCRdb to the late 2010s). The method was the immunoSEQ multiplex PCR assay. TCRdb took this table from immuneACCESS and kept in-frame rearrangements with V and J called. Such tables lack part of the clones; where checked against another copy, unresolved V genes explain under half of the gap, and the rest is unexplained. In this sample the table shows 95,000 or so clones, about 95% of which occur a single time. The top ten clonotypes cover around 0.3% of the sample. Sequencing was done on a sample of T cells isolated from PBMCs. The receptors were gathered from a human donor in good health.

This sequence joins TRBV5-8 and TRBJ1-1; D might be TRBD1 (5 bases). The germline V and J ends were trimmed by 0 bases and 4 bases, with 16 bases remaining between them. This CDR3 has 16 residues. The germline gives CDR1 SGHTS, CDR2 YDEGEE. CDR3 residues: CASSLVFATGGTEAFF. DNA for the CDR3: TGTGCCAGCAGCTTGGTCTTTGCGACGGGGGGCACTGAAGCTTTCTTT.

The gene calls are TRBV27 and TRBJ2-4, with D maybe TRBD2 (6 bases). Per germline, CDR1 MNHEY and CDR2 SMNVEV (reference sequence). This CDR3 region has 16 residues. Deletions cut 3 bases from V and 0 bases from J, with 12 bases between. The CDR3 bases are TGTGCCAGCAGTTTGGCGGCGGGGTTAGCCAAAAACATTCAGTACTTC. Amino acids: CASSLAAGLAKNIQYF.

V is TRBV4-2 and J is TRBJ2-1; 10 bases align to TRBD2. Looked up from germline, CDR1 is LGHNA and CDR2 is YNFKEQ. The J segment lost 11 bases and the V segment lost 5 bases, leaving 3 bases of the junction unmatched. The CDR3 extends over 12 amino acids. The CDR3 region is CASSATSGQQFF. CDR3 in DNA: TGTGCCAGCAGCGCGACTAGCGGGCAGCAGTTCTTC.